This T cell receptor (beta chain) was recovered during a study of CD4+ T cells in melanoma. Measured with immunoSEQ multiplex PCR; TCRdb has only the in-frame clones, and not every one. The data show roughly 50,000 clones, 89% seen once. The CDR3 has 14 residues. J was trimmed by 7 bases and V by 2 bases; bases with no gene match: 6. Germline values: CDR1 MDHEN, CDR2 SYDVKM. The rearrangement joins TRBV28 to TRBJ1-2, with 8 nucleotides matching TRBD1. The sequenced material came from peripheral blood. This TCR came from a human donor with melanoma. In nucleotides, the CDR3 is TGTGCCAGCAGTTTACGGACAGGGAGGTCTGGCTACACCTTC. Amino acid sequence: CASSLRTGRSGYTF.